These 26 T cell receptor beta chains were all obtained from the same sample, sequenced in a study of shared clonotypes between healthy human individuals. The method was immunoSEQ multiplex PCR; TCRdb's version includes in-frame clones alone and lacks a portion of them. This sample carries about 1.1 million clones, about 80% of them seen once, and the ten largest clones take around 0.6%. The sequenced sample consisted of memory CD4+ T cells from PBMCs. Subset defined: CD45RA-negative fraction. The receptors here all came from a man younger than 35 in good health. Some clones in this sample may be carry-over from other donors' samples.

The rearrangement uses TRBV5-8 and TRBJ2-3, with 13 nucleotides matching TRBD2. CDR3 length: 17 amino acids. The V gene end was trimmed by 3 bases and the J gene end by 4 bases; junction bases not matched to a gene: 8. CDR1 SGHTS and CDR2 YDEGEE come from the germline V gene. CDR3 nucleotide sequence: TGTGCCAGCAGCTCGGGACTAGCGGGGAGTGGGGCAGATACGCAGTATTTT. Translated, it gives CASSSGLAGSGADTQYF. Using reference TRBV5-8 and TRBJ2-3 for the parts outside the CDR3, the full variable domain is EAGVTQSPTHLIKTRGQQATLRCSPISGHTSVYWYQQALGLGLQFLLWYDEGEERNRGNFPPRFSGRQFPNYSSELNVNALELEDSALYLCASSSGLAGSGADTQYFGPGTRLTVL.

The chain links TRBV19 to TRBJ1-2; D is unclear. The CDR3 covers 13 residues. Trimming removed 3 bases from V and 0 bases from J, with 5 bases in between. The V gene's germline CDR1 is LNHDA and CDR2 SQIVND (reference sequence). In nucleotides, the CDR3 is TGTGCCAGTAGTATTGAGTCTAACTATGGCTACACCTTC. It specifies CASSIESNYGYTF. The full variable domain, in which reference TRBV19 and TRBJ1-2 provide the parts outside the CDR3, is DGGITQSPKYLFRKEGQNVTLSCEQNLNHDAMYWYRQDPGQGLRLIYYSQIVNDFQKGDIAEGYSVSREKKESFPLTVTSAQKNPTAFYLCASSIESNYGYTFGSGTRLTVV.

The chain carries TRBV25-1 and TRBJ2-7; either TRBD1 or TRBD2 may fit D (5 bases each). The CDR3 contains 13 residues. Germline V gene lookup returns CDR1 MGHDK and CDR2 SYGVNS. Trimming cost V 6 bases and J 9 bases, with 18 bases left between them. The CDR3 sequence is CASSQGTDLAQYF. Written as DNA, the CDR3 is TGTGCCAGCAGCCAAGGGACGGACTTGGCGCAGTACTTC.

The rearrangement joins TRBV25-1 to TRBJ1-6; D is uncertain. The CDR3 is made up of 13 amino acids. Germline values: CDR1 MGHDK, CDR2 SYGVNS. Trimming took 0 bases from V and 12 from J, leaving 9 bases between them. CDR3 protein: CASSEYGVGPLHF. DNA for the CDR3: TGTGCCAGCAGTGAATACGGGGTAGGACCCCTCCACTTT.

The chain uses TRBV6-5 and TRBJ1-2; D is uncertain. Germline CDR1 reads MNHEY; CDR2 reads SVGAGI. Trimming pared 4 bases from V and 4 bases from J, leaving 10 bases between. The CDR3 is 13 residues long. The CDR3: CASSSTVIYGYTF. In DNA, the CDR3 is TGTGCCAGCAGTTCAACAGTAATCTATGGCTACACCTTC.

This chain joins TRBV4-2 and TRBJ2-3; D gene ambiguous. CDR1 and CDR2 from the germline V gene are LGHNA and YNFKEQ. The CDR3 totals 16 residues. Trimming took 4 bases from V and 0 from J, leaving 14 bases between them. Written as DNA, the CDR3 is TGTGCCAGCAGCCTCCTCGCGGCCACTAGCACAGATACGCAGTATTTT. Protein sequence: CASSLLAATSTDTQYF.

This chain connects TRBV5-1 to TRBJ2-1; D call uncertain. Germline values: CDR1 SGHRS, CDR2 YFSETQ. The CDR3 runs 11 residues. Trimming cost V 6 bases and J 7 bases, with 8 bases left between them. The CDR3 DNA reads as TGCGCCAGCAAGGTGAGAAATGAGCAGTTCTTC. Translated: CASKVRNEQFF.

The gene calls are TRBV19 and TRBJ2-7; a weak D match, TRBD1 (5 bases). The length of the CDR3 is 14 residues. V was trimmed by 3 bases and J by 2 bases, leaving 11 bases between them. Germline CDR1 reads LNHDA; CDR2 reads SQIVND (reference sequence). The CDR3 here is CASSISPGTYEQYF. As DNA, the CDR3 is TGTGCCAGTAGTATTTCTCCAGGGACCTACGAGCAGTACTTC.

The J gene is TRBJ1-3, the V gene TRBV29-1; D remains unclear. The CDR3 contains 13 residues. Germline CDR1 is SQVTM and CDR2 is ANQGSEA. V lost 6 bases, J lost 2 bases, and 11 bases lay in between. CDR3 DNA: TGCAGCGTGGAGACACTTACTGGAAACACCATATATTTT. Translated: CSVETLTGNTIYF.

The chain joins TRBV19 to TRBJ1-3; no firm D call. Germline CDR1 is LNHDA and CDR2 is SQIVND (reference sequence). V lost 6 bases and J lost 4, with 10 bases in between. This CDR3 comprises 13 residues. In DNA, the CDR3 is TGTGCCAGTAGGGTTGACGGAGGAAACACCATATATTTT. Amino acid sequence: CASRVDGGNTIYF.

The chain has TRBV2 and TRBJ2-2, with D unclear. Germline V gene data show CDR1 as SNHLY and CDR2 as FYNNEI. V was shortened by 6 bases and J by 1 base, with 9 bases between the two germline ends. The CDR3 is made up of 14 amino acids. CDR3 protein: CASRQGRNTGELFF. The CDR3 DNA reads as TGTGCCAGCAGACAAGGGCGGAACACCGGGGAGCTGTTTTTT.

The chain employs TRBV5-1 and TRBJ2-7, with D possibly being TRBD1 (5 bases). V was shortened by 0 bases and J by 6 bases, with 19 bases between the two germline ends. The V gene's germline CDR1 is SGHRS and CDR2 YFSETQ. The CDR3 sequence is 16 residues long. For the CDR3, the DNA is TGCGCCAGCAGCTTGGCGATAAGTGCTGGGGCGAGCGAGCAGTACTTC. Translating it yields CASSLAISAGASEQYF.

The CDR3 region has the DNA TGTGCCAGCAGCGGAGGTCTGGGACTAGCCTCCTACAATGAGCAGTTCTTC. Its translation: CASSGGLGLASYNEQFF. The genes are TRBV7-7 and TRBJ2-1; TRBD2 aligns across 9 bases. Germline CDR1 and CDR2: SSHAT and FNYEAQ (reference sequence). The J segment lost 0 bases and the V segment lost 5 bases, leaving 8 bases of the junction unmatched. The CDR3 totals 17 residues.

Written as DNA, the CDR3 is TGTGCCAGCAGTGAAGAGGGCGGGAGGGCTTACGAGCAGTACTTC. As protein: CASSEEGGRAYEQYF. The chain joins TRBV25-1 to TRBJ2-7, with TRBD2 matching over 9 bases. Germline V gives CDR1 MGHDK, CDR2 SYGVNS. The CDR3 loop spans 15 amino acids. With V trimmed by 2 bases and J by 4 bases, 6 bases remained unmatched.

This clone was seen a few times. The CDR3 DNA reads as TGTGCCAGCAGCCGTCCCGGGACAGGGGTGAACGGGGAGCTGTTTTTT. Encoded protein: CASSRPGTGVNGELFF. The chain employs TRBV5-4 and TRBJ2-2; 10 bases map to TRBD1. The germline V gene encodes CDR1 SGHNT and CDR2 YYREEE (reference sequence). There are 16 residues in the CDR3. V lost 4 bases to trimming and J lost 7 bases; unmatched junction nucleotides: 10.

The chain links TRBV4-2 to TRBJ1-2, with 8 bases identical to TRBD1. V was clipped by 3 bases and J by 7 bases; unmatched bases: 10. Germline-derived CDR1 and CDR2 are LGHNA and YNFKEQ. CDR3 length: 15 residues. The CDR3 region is CASSQYGQGGLGYTF. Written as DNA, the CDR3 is TGTGCCAGCAGCCAGTATGGACAGGGAGGGCTTGGCTACACCTTC.

CDR3 DNA sequence: TGTGCCAGCACCACACTCTCCGGGACAGTCAATGAGCAGTTCTTC. Encoded protein: CASTTLSGTVNEQFF. This sequence joins TRBV28 and TRBJ2-1, with TRBD1 matching over 7 bases. The germline CDR1 and CDR2 sequences are MDHEN and SYDVKM. The CDR3 is made up of 15 amino acids. The V gene end was trimmed by 7 bases and the J gene end by 6 bases; junction bases not matched to a gene: 12.

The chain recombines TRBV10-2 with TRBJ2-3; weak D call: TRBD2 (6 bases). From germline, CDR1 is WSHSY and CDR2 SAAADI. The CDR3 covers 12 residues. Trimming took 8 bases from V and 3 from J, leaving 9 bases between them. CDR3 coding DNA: TGCGCCAGCGGCGGGGATACAGATACGCAGTATTTT. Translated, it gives CASGGDTDTQYF.

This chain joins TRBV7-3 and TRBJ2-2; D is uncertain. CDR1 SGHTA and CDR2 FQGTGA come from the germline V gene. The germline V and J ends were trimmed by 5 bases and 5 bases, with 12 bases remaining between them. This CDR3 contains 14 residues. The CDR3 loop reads CASSPHDETGELFF. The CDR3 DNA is TGTGCCAGCAGCCCCCACGACGAAACCGGGGAGCTGTTTTTT.

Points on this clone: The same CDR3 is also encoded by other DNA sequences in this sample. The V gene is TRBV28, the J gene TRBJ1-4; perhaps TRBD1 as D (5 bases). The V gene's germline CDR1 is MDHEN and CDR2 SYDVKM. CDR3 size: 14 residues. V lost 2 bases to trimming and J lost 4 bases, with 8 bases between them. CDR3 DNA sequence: TGTGCCAGCAGTTTAGGGGGGAGTAATGAAAAACTGTTTTTT. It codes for CASSLGGSNEKLFF.

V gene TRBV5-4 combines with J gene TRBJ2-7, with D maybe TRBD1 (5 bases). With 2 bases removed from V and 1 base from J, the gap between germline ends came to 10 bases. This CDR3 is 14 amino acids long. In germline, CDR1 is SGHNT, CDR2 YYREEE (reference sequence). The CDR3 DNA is TGTGCCAGCAGCTTCCAACAGGCATCCTACGAGCAGTACTTC. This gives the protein CASSFQQASYEQYF.

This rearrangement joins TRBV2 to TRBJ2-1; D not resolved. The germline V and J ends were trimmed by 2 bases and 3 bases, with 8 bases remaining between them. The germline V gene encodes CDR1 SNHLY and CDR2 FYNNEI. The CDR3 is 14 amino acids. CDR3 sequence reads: CASSETSIYNEQFF. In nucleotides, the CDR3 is TGTGCCAGCAGTGAAACCTCGATCTACAATGAGCAGTTCTTC.

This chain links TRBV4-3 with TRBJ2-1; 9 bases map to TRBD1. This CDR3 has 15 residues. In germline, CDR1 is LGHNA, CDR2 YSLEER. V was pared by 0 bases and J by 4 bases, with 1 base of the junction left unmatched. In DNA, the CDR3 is TGCGCCAGCAGCCAAGAGGGACAGGGATACAATGAGCAGTTCTTC. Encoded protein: CASSQEGQGYNEQFF.

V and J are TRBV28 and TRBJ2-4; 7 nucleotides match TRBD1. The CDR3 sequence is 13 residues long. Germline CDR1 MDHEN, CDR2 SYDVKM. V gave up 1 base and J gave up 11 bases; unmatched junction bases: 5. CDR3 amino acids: CASSLSGQEVQYF. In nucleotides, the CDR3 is TGTGCCAGCAGTTTATCCGGACAGGAAGTTCAGTACTTC.

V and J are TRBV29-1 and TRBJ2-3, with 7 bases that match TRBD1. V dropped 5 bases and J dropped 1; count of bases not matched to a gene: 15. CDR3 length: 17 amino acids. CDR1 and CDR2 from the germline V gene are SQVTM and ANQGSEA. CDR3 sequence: CSVFGGDRTGRTDTQYF. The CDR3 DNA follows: TGCAGCGTTTTTGGGGGAGACCGGACAGGCCGCACAGATACGCAGTATTTT.

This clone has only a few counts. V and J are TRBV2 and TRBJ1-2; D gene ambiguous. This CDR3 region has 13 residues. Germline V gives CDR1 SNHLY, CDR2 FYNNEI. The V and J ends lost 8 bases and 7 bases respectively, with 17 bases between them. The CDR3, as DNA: TGTGCCAGCCAAGAGTCCAGATTTGGTGGCTACACCTTC. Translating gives CASQESRFGGYTF. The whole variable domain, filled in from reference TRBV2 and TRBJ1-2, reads EPEVTQTPSHQVTQMGQEVILRCVPISNHLYFYWYRQILGQKVEFLVSFYNNEISEKSEIFDDQFSVERPDGSNFTLKIRSTKLEDSAMYFCASQESRFGGYTFGSGTRLTVV.